These 32 T cell receptor beta chains share one sample of origin, sequenced in a study of blood T cell repertoires in COVID-19. The protocol was immunoSEQ multiplex PCR, while the TCRdb copy is restricted to in-frame clones and leaves out a portion. The data hold over 60,000 clones, with roughly 87% observed a single time. Source material: peripheral blood. The receptor source for this set is a woman aged 45 to 65 with active COVID-19.

This clone was seen more than once but under ten times. Other DNA sequences in the same sample also yield this CDR3. The V gene is TRBV10-2, the J gene TRBJ2-7; D remains ambiguous. The germline CDR1 and CDR2 sequences are WSHSY and SAAADI. Trimming removed 8 bases from V and 3 bases from J, with 11 bases in between. This CDR3 spans 12 amino acids. CDR3 sequence (DNA): TGCGCCAGCCGAGGCAGAGGCTACGAGCAGTACTTC. It yields the protein CASRGRGYEQYF.

J is TRBJ1-5 and V is TRBV24-1; D may be TRBD1 (6 bases). The V end was cut by 0 bases, the J end by 6 bases, with 14 bases between. Germline CDR1 reads KGHDR; CDR2 reads SFDVKD. The CDR3 is 16 amino acids. The CDR3 sequence is CATSDLGRGAVQPQHF. Written as DNA, the CDR3 is TGTGCCACCAGTGATTTGGGCAGGGGAGCAGTTCAGCCCCAGCATTTT.

The chain has TRBV7-9 and TRBJ1-3, with a possible D match to TRBD1 (5 bases). V lost 5 bases to trimming and J lost 0 bases, with 11 bases between them. This CDR3 has 15 residues. Germline CDR1 SEHNR, CDR2 FQNEAQ (reference sequence). CDR3 loop: CASSPGKPSGNTIYF. For the CDR3, the DNA is TGTGCCAGCAGCCCAGGGAAACCCTCTGGAAACACCATATATTTT. The full variable domain, completed using reference TRBV7-9 and TRBJ1-3, is DTGVSQNPRHKITKRGQNVTFRCDPISEHNRLYWYRQTLGQGPEFLTYFQNEAQLEKSRLLSDRFSAERPKGSFSTLEIQRTEQGDSAMYLCASSPGKPSGNTIYFGEGSWLTVV.

This chain joins TRBV6-5 and TRBJ2-1, with TRBD1 matching 8 bases. Trimming removed 5 bases from V and 5 bases from J; junction bases left unmatched: 2. This CDR3 contains 13 residues. Germline loops: CDR1 MNHEY, CDR2 SVGAGI. CDR3 nucleotides: TGTGCCAGCAGTAGGACAGGGAACAATGAGCAGTTCTTC. Its protein product is CASSRTGNNEQFF.

A remark on this clone: Germline and junction disagree at one end, which may indicate a read error. V gene TRBV11-1 combines with J gene TRBJ2-3, with 9 nucleotides matching TRBD1. Germline CDR1 reads SGHAT; CDR2 reads FQDESV (reference sequence). The CDR3 contains 16 residues. Here the CDR3 reads CASSRRDRASTDTQYF. CDR3 nucleotides: TGTGCCAGCAGCCGCAGGGACAGGGCAAGCACGGATACGCAGTATTTT.

CDR3 bases: TGTGCCAGCAGCGTAGGGCCCCCCGGCACAGATACGCAGTATTTT. Its protein product is CASSVGPPGTDTQYF. The V and J genes are TRBV9 and TRBJ2-3; no reliable D call. Trimming removed 0 bases from V and 1 base from J, with 9 bases in between. Germline V lookup: CDR1 SGDLS, CDR2 YYNGEE. The CDR3 runs 15 residues.

The sample holds a few counts of this clone. V gene TRBV7-9 combines with J gene TRBJ1-2; 8 bases map to TRBD1. The J segment lost 8 bases and the V segment lost 6 bases, leaving 8 bases of the junction unmatched. From germline, CDR1 is SEHNR and CDR2 FQNEAQ (reference sequence). The CDR3 covers 13 residues. CDR3 protein: CASSPGTGRGYTF. The CDR3 DNA is TGTGCCAGCAGTCCCGGGACAGGTAGAGGCTACACCTTC.

This sequence joins TRBV7-8 and TRBJ1-5; 10 bases agree with TRBD1. Unmatched junction bases numbered 5, after V lost 5 bases and J lost 4 bases. Looked up from germline, CDR1 is SGHVS and CDR2 is FQNEAQ. The length of the CDR3 is 15 residues. CDR3: CASSGRTGGNQPQHF. The CDR3, as DNA: TGTGCCAGCAGCGGACGGACAGGGGGGAATCAGCCCCAGCATTTT.

The CDR3 sequence: CASSQDHGRNQPQHF. DNA of the CDR3: TGTGCCAGCAGCCAAGATCACGGTAGAAATCAGCCCCAGCATTTT. This chain connects TRBV3-1 (or the pseudogene TRBV3-2) to TRBJ1-5; D is unresolved. V was shortened by 0 bases and J by 4 bases, with 10 bases between the two germline ends. CDR1 and CDR2 (germline): LGHDT, YNNKEL (reference sequence). The CDR3 is 15 residues long.

The V gene is TRBV5-6, the J gene TRBJ2-1; unclear D gene. Germline CDR1 and CDR2: SGHDT and YYEEEE. V lost 4 bases and J 8 bases, leaving 7 bases between the germline ends. The CDR3 has 11 amino acids. The CDR3 region has the DNA TGTGCCAGCAGCGTAGTAGATGAGCAGTTCTTC. It codes for CASSVVDEQFF.

The rearrangement uses TRBV11-3 and TRBJ2-5; D is perhaps TRBD2 (5 bases). The CDR3 length is 13 residues. V lost 5 bases and J lost 3, with 10 bases in between. Germline V lookup: CDR1 SGHNT, CDR2 YENEEA. CDR3 DNA sequence: TGTGCCAGCAGCGCCGGGGTGAAAGAGACCCAGTACTTC. Translation: CASSAGVKETQYF.

The chain has TRBV5-1 and TRBJ2-1; unclear D gene. The CDR3 spans 14 residues. V lost 0 bases and J lost 6, with 10 bases in between. CDR1 SGHRS and CDR2 YFSETQ come from the germline V gene. In DNA form, the CDR3 reads TGCGCCAGCAGCTTGGTTTCGGGTTCCAATGAGCAGTTCTTC. It is translated as CASSLVSGSNEQFF.

The chain joins TRBV27 to TRBJ2-7, with 10 positions matching TRBD2. Trimming removed 3 bases from V and 0 bases from J; junction bases left unmatched: 11. This CDR3 comprises 18 residues. Germline lookup yields CDR1 MNHEY and CDR2 SMNVEV (reference sequence). The CDR3 region is CASSLLNTGLAISYEQYF. The CDR3, as DNA: TGTGCCAGCAGTTTGTTGAACACGGGACTAGCGATCTCCTACGAGCAGTACTTC.

The chain joins TRBV18 to TRBJ2-7, with D uncertain. Trimming removed 1 base from V and 7 bases from J, with 8 bases in between. This CDR3 has 12 amino acids. Germline loops: CDR1 KGHSH, CDR2 LQKENI. This chain's CDR3 is CASSPQSGEQYF. The CDR3 DNA follows: TGTGCCAGCTCACCACAATCGGGTGAGCAGTACTTC.

The chain combines TRBV27 with TRBJ2-7; no reliable D call. The V gene lost 0 bases and the J gene lost 1 base, with 10 bases spanning the gap. The CDR3 has 15 residues. Germline V CDR1 and CDR2: MNHEY, SMNVEV (reference sequence). CDR3 in DNA: TGTGCCAGCAGTTTATCTGCACGACTGTCCTACGAGCAGTACTTC. This gives the protein CASSLSARLSYEQYF.

The V and J genes are TRBV19 and TRBJ1-2, with D perhaps TRBD1 (5 bases). Germline V lookup: CDR1 LNHDA, CDR2 SQIVND (reference sequence). This CDR3 is 17 amino acids long. Trimming left V 7 bases short and J 0 bases short, with 21 bases between. The CDR3 DNA follows: TGTGCCAGTAATTCCGGGGGGGGTCCTCGAGCTAACTATGGCTACACCTTC. This translates into CASNSGGGPRANYGYTF.

The chain employs TRBV25-1 and TRBJ2-1; 8 positions agree with TRBD1. With 8 bases clipped from V and 4 bases from J, the junction kept 7 bases outside the gene matches. Germline CDR1 and CDR2: MGHDK and SYGVNS. CDR3 size: 14 residues. The CDR3 sequence is CASAGTGFYNEQFF. CDR3 coding DNA: TGTGCCAGCGCCGGGACAGGTTTTTACAATGAGCAGTTCTTC. The full variable domain, rest sourced from reference TRBV25-1 and TRBJ2-1, is EADIYQTPRYLVIGTGKKITLECSQTMGHDKMYWYQQDPGMELHLIHYSYGVNSTEKGDLSSESTVSRIRTEHFPLTLESARPSHTSQYLCASAGTGFYNEQFFGPGTRLTVL.

The chain joins TRBV7-2 to TRBJ2-5, with 7 bases fitting TRBD2. Per the germline V gene, CDR1 is SGHTA and CDR2 is FQGNSA. Germline trimming cut 4 bases from V and 5 bases from J; bases unmatched to any gene: 19. The CDR3 is made up of 18 amino acids. The DNA of the CDR3 is TGTGCCAGCAGCTCCGGATTAAAAGGGGCGGGAGTGGGGGAGACCCAGTACTTC. Protein sequence: CASSSGLKGAGVGETQYF.

CDR3 DNA: TGCAGTGCTAGTTCGGCAGGGGGCACCAACTCTGGGGCCAACGTCCTGACTTTC. This translates into CSASSAGGTNSGANVLTF. The gene calls are TRBV20-1 and TRBJ2-6; 8 positions agree with TRBD1. Germline values: CDR1 DFQATT, CDR2 SNEGSKA (reference sequence). V shed 3 bases, J shed 0 bases, and the junction held 10 bases outside the gene matches. CDR3 length: 18 amino acids.

The chain joins TRBV12-3 or TRBV12-4 to TRBJ2-4; possible D gene TRBD1, 6 bases. The CDR3 is made up of 13 amino acids. V dropped 6 bases and J dropped 6 bases, with 12 bases sitting between them. In DNA form, the CDR3 reads TGTGCCAGCAGCCGACAGGACCCAAACATTCAGTACTTC. This codes for CASSRQDPNIQYF.

The chain combines TRBV6-2 or TRBV6-3 with TRBJ2-5; 13 bases fit TRBD2. Trimming took 5 bases from V and 5 from J; bases not matched to a gene: 5. The length of the CDR3 is 15 residues. The germline gives CDR1 MNHEY, CDR2 SVGEGT. For the CDR3, the DNA is TGTGCCAGCAGTGGGACTAGCGGGATAGGGGAGACCCAGTACTTC. Its translation is CASSGTSGIGETQYF.

The V gene is TRBV2, the J gene TRBJ1-6, with 7 bases that match TRBD1. CDR3 size: 14 residues. Trimming removed 7 bases from V and 6 bases from J; junction bases left unmatched: 6. The germline V gene encodes CDR1 SNHLY and CDR2 FYNNEI. The CDR3 region has the DNA TGTGCCAGCACCGGTCAGGGGGGTAATTCACCCCTCCACTTT. It specifies CASTGQGGNSPLHF.

The chain carries TRBV27 and TRBJ2-7; a weak D match, TRBD2 (5 bases). CDR3 length equals 13 residues. Per the germline V gene, CDR1 is MNHEY and CDR2 is SMNVEV (reference sequence). Trimming shortened V by 7 bases and J by 7 bases, and 17 bases separated the two germline ends. The CDR3 nucleotides are TGTGCCAGCACCGGGCTAGCAGCTAGGGAGCAGTACTTC. Amino acid sequence: CASTGLAAREQYF.

The rearrangement uses TRBV2 and TRBJ1-5, with D possibly being TRBD1 (5 bases). The germline V gene encodes CDR1 SNHLY and CDR2 FYNNEI. The germline V and J ends were trimmed by 6 bases and 5 bases, with 5 bases remaining between them. The CDR3 consists of 11 residues. The CDR3 spells CASRTDQPQHF. The CDR3 DNA is TGTGCCAGCAGGACAGATCAGCCCCAGCATTTT.

J is TRBJ1-2 and V is TRBV2; D is perhaps TRBD1 (6 bases). This CDR3 comprises 16 residues. CDR1 is SNHLY and CDR2 is FYNNEI in the germline V gene. V was pared by 2 bases and J by 2 bases, with 15 bases between. The CDR3 here is CASSESWTDFNYGYTF. The CDR3 bases are TGTGCCAGCAGTGAATCCTGGACAGATTTCAACTATGGCTACACCTTC.

V usage is TRBV27 and J usage is TRBJ2-5, with D maybe TRBD2 (6 bases). The V end was cut by 0 bases, the J end by 0 bases, with 20 bases between. Looked up from germline, CDR1 is MNHEY and CDR2 is SMNVEV (reference sequence). The CDR3 runs 19 residues. In DNA form, the CDR3 reads TGTGCCAGCAGTTTATCATTTCTATCGGGAGTGACGTACCAAGAGACCCAGTACTTC. This translates into CASSLSFLSGVTYQETQYF.

The CDR3: CASSLALAGNYEQYF. CDR3 bases: TGTGCCAGCAGTTTGGCCCTAGCGGGAAACTACGAGCAGTACTTC. This sequence joins TRBV27 and TRBJ2-7; the match to TRBD2 covers 9 bases. The length of the CDR3 is 15 residues. The ends lost 3 bases at V and 3 bases at J; junction bases unmatched: 6. Germline assignment: CDR1 MNHEY and CDR2 SMNVEV (reference sequence).

The rearrangement uses TRBV5-1 and TRBJ2-4; tentative D call: TRBD1 (6 bases). The CDR3 is 14 amino acids. The germline V gene has CDR1 SGHRS and CDR2 YFSETQ. V was clipped by 4 bases and J by 9 bases, with 17 bases between them. This CDR3 reads CASSPRQVSTIQYF. The DNA for the CDR3 is TGCGCCAGCAGCCCCCGACAGGTTTCGACCATTCAGTACTTC.

V gene TRBV10-1 combines with J gene TRBJ2-1, with 8 bases matching TRBD2. This CDR3 region has 18 residues. Germline CDR1 and CDR2: WNHNN and SYGVQD (reference sequence). The trim removed 3 bases at V and 6 bases at J, leaving 16 bases unmatched. The CDR3 DNA reads as TGCGCCAGCAGTGAAACCAAGGGACTAGGGATAGTTGCCAATGAGCAGTTCTTC. Its translation is CASSETKGLGIVANEQFF.

J is TRBJ2-1 and V is TRBV29-1, with 10 bases matching TRBD2. This CDR3 region has 16 residues. Germline trimming cut 1 base from V and 0 bases from J; bases unmatched to any gene: 3. Germline V lookup: CDR1 SQVTM, CDR2 ANQGSEA. The CDR3 is CSVEGGLADSYNEQFF. In DNA, the CDR3 is TGCAGCGTTGAAGGAGGACTAGCGGACTCCTACAATGAGCAGTTCTTC.

The V and J genes are TRBV15 and TRBJ1-5; maybe TRBD1 (5 bases). CDR3 length equals 18 residues. V lost 1 base and J 0 bases, leaving 16 bases between the germline ends. From germline, CDR1 is LNHNV and CDR2 YYDKDF (reference sequence). In DNA, the CDR3 is TGTGCCACCAGCAGAGTTAGTGGGGGGACTGTTAGCAATCAGCCCCAGCATTTT. It codes for CATSRVSGGTVSNQPQHF.

The count of this clone is one. This chain joins TRBV7-3 and TRBJ2-1; tentatively, D is TRBD1 (6 bases). The CDR3 consists of 15 residues. The germline gives CDR1 SGHTA, CDR2 FQGTGA. V lost 6 bases and J 4 bases, leaving 16 bases between the germline ends. The CDR3 sequence is CASRLRDTSYNEQFF. For the CDR3, the DNA is TGTGCCAGCAGGCTCCGGGACACGTCGTACAATGAGCAGTTCTTC.